Shown below are 19 T cell receptor beta chains from a single sample sequenced in a study of T cells in Graves' hyperthyroidism and ophthalmopathy. RNA transcripts yielded amplified TCR beta CDR3 regions. Researchers ran a first-round RT-PCR on the TCR CDR3 using the HTBI primer set. TCRdb recomputed calls from the multiplex PCR reads with MiXCR, one row per CDR3 protein. The sample lists under 700,000 distinct CDR3 sequences; approximately 15% were seen once. The sequencing sample was made of blood. These receptors originate from a woman younger than 35 with Graves' hyperthyroidism.

This clonotype was counted many times. This chain joins TRBV13 and TRBJ2-5; D remains unclear. The germline V and J ends were trimmed by 1 base and 4 bases, with 13 bases remaining between them. Germline CDR1 and CDR2: PRHDT and FYEKMQ (reference sequence). This CDR3 has 15 residues. The CDR3 protein is CASSLVVLGVETQYF. CDR3 nucleotides: TGTGCCAGCAGCTTAGTGGTGCTAGGAGTAGAGACCCAGTACTTC.

This clonotype was observed at least ten times. The gene calls are TRBV2 and TRBJ2-7; 8 bases line up with TRBD1. Losses at the gene ends were 3 bases for V and 4 bases for J; bases not matched to a gene: 2. Germline values: CDR1 SNHLY, CDR2 FYNNEI. The CDR3 is 13 residues long. The CDR3 reads CASSDTGGYEQYF. CDR3 sequence (DNA): TGTGCCAGCAGTGACACAGGGGGATACGAGCAGTACTTC.

This clonotype was counted many times. The chain is built from TRBV20-1 and TRBJ2-1; no firm D call. V gave up 6 bases and J gave up 0 bases, with 12 bases separating them. Germline values: CDR1 DFQATT, CDR2 SNEGSKA (reference sequence). The CDR3 consists of 14 residues. The CDR3, as DNA: TGCAGTGCCCAGGACGTAAGCTCCTACAATGAGCAGTTCTTC. Translating gives CSAQDVSSYNEQFF.

The chain couples TRBV7-9 to TRBJ1-2; TRBD1 agrees at 7 bases. The J segment lost 6 bases and the V segment lost 5 bases, leaving 9 bases of the junction unmatched. This CDR3 contains 14 residues. CDR1 and CDR2 from the germline V gene are SEHNR and FQNEAQ (reference sequence). This CDR3 reads CASSPPWDRDGYTF. Written as DNA, the CDR3 is TGTGCCAGCAGCCCCCCTTGGGACAGAGATGGCTACACCTTC.

A few counts support this clonotype. The chain is built from TRBV5-1 and TRBJ2-2; D gene unclear. The CDR3 spans 14 residues. In germline, CDR1 is SGHRS, CDR2 YFSETQ. V lost 5 bases to trimming and J lost 5 bases, with 13 bases between them. DNA for the CDR3: TGCGCCAGCAGTCTTTTCCACGGGACCGGGGAGCTGTTTTTT. Its translation is CASSLFHGTGELFF.

This clonotype showed up just a few times. V and J are TRBV30 and TRBJ2-7; D might be TRBD1 or TRBD2, each matching 5 bases. V was pared by 3 bases and J by 6 bases, with 12 bases between. The CDR3 runs 12 residues. Germline V lookup: CDR1 GTSNPN, CDR2 SVGIG (reference sequence). The CDR3 DNA follows: TGTGCCTGGAGCGAGGGTGGGGGCGAGCAGTACTTC. It yields the protein CAWSEGGGEQYF.

The chain is built from TRBV12-3 or TRBV12-4 and TRBJ2-1; no clear D gene. This CDR3 region has 13 residues. The ends were cut back, 1 base at V and 8 bases at J, with 9 bases in the middle. The CDR3 sequence: CASSLELVDEQFF. CDR3 nucleotides: TGTGCCAGCAGTTTAGAACTCGTAGATGAGCAGTTCTTC.

This clonotype was detected many times. The CDR3 loop reads CASSNPGRAHTEAFF. The CDR3 nucleotides are TGTGCCAGCAGCAACCCTGGGAGGGCCCACACTGAAGCTTTCTTT. V and J are TRBV6-1 and TRBJ1-1; D unresolved. Between the trimmed V and J ends, which lost 6 bases and 3 bases, there was a span of 17 bases. The germline V gene has CDR1 MNHNS and CDR2 SASEGT. This CDR3 spans 15 amino acids.

This clonotype showed up just a few times. The chain employs TRBV18 and TRBJ1-1, with a possible D match to TRBD1 (6 bases). The CDR3 spans 16 residues. Germline V CDR1 and CDR2: KGHSH, LQKENI. Trimming shortened V by 3 bases and J by 7 bases, and 21 bases separated the two germline ends. The CDR3 here is CASSPGLRRGEGEAFF. In nucleotides, the CDR3 is TGTGCCAGCTCACCCGGCTTGCGCAGGGGTGAAGGTGAAGCTTTCTTT.

The rearrangement links TRBV7-9 to TRBJ1-2, with 7 bases that match TRBD1. The CDR3 runs 17 residues. Germline values: CDR1 SEHNR, CDR2 FQNEAQ (reference sequence). The V segment lost 5 bases and the J segment 3 bases; nucleotides outside the gene matches: 15. DNA of the CDR3: TGTGCCAGCAGCCACCCCTCCGGGACAGACGCCCACTATGGCTACACCTTC. This sequence encodes CASSHPSGTDAHYGYTF. Drawing the rest from reference TRBV7-9 and TRBJ1-2, the complete variable domain is DTGVSQNPRHKITKRGQNVTFRCDPISEHNRLYWYRQTLGQGPEFLTYFQNEAQLEKSRLLSDRFSAERPKGSFSTLEIQRTEQGDSAMYLCASSHPSGTDAHYGYTFGSGTRLTVV.

J is TRBJ2-5 and V is TRBV5-6; D unresolved. Per germline, CDR1 SGHDT and CDR2 YYEEEE. The CDR3 has 15 amino acids. Trimming removed 0 bases at V and 4 bases at J, with 13 bases between. The CDR3: CASSLGVALGETQYF. CDR3 bases: TGTGCCAGCAGCTTGGGGGTGGCTCTGGGAGAGACCCAGTACTTC.

This clonotype was detected ten times or more. This chain links TRBV20-1 with TRBJ2-1; D is possibly TRBD1 or TRBD2 (5 bases each). V gave up 5 bases and J gave up 0 bases, with 8 bases separating them. This CDR3 comprises 13 residues. Germline V lookup: CDR1 DFQATT, CDR2 SNEGSKA (reference sequence). In DNA form, the CDR3 reads TGCAGTGCTTGGGACCCCTCCTACAATGAGCAGTTCTTC. Translating it yields CSAWDPSYNEQFF.

In its sample, this clonotype was seen many times. V gene TRBV6-2 or TRBV6-3 combines with J gene TRBJ2-1; the match to TRBD2 covers 13 bases. The germline gives CDR1 MNHEY, CDR2 SVGEGT. The CDR3 spans 19 residues. V lost 6 bases to trimming and J lost 0 bases; unmatched junction nucleotides: 11. The CDR3: CASRRLAGGPSSSYNEQFF. CDR3 sequence (DNA): TGTGCCAGCAGGCGACTAGCGGGGGGTCCGTCGAGCTCCTACAATGAGCAGTTCTTC.

The CDR3 DNA reads as TGTGCCACCACCCCGATCCCAGGCGGGGAGCTGTTTTTT. This codes for CATTPIPGGELFF. The V call is TRBV24-1, the J call TRBJ2-2, with unresolved D. CDR3 length: 13 residues. Germline V CDR1 and CDR2: KGHDR, SFDVKD. The V gene lost 8 bases and the J gene lost 7 bases, with 13 bases spanning the gap.

This clonotype has at least ten counts. This chain uses TRBV28 with TRBJ2-3; TRBD1 matches at 10 bases. V lost 6 bases, J lost 3 bases, and 9 bases stayed unmatched. CDR1 and CDR2 (germline): MDHEN, SYDVKM. The CDR3 sequence is 16 residues long. This CDR3 is CASSPAGGQGTDTQYF. In DNA form, the CDR3 reads TGTGCCAGCAGCCCAGCCGGGGGACAGGGGACAGATACGCAGTATTTT.

This chain joins TRBV20-1 and TRBJ2-3; D may be TRBD1 (6 bases). Trimming stripped 3 bases from V and 5 bases from J, with 12 bases between. CDR3 length: 13 residues. CDR1 is DFQATT, CDR2 SNEGSKA, per germline (reference sequence). For the CDR3, the DNA is TGCAGTGCTAGGAGGAGAGGGGGAGATACGCAGTATTTT. Residues: CSARRRGGDTQYF.

V and J are TRBV6-1 and TRBJ1-6, with 8 nucleotides matching TRBD1. The CDR3 covers 15 residues. With V trimmed by 3 bases and J by 8 bases, 6 bases remained unmatched. Germline CDR1 reads MNHNS; CDR2 reads SASEGT. CDR3 DNA sequence: TGTGCCAGCAGTGAGTCCGGGACAGGACATTCACCCCTCCACTTT. It encodes CASSESGTGHSPLHF.

The chain uses TRBV4-1 and TRBJ2-6, with TRBD2 identical over 7 bases. The CDR3 consists of 15 residues. Germline CDR1 is MGHRA and CDR2 is YSYEKL. V trimming: 0 bases; J trimming: 4 bases; junction bases outside the gene matches: 0. The DNA for the CDR3 is TGCGCCAGCAGCCAAGAGGGGGGGGGGGCCAACGTCCTGACTTTC. Translated, it gives CASSQEGGGANVLTF.

This clonotype was counted once. The chain carries TRBV9 and TRBJ2-1; D perhaps matches TRBD2 (5 bases). With 3 bases removed from V and 5 bases from J, the gap between germline ends came to 12 bases. In germline, CDR1 is SGDLS, CDR2 YYNGEE. The CDR3 sequence is 14 residues long. The CDR3 DNA sequence: TGTGCCAGCAGCGGAGAGGGAACTAACAATGAGCAGTTCTTC. Translated, it gives CASSGEGTNNEQFF.